The 20 T cell receptor beta chains listed next were all sequenced from one sample in a study of shared clonotypes between healthy human individuals. Clones were sequenced by immunoSEQ multiplex PCR, and TCRdb holds only the in-frame ones, with some missing. The repertoire holds some 2,500,000 clones, with 85% to 95% as singletons. Sequencing was performed on naive CD4+ T cells from PBMCs. Indicated subset: CD45RA+ positively selected. These receptors were collected from a man aged 18 to 29 in good health. Some clones in this sample may be carry-over from other donors' samples.

The gene calls are TRBV4-2 and TRBJ2-5; TRBD1 matches 7 bases. The V segment lost 6 bases and the J segment 3 bases; nucleotides outside the gene matches: 4. CDR3 length: 13 residues. Germline values: CDR1 LGHNA, CDR2 YNFKEQ. CDR3: CASRADRKETQYF. The DNA of the CDR3 is TGTGCCAGCAGGGCGGACAGGAAAGAGACCCAGTACTTC.

The chain links TRBV7-2 to TRBJ1-3; TRBD1 is a possible D gene (5 bases). Germline CDR1 and CDR2: SGHTA and FQGNSA. V dropped 3 bases and J dropped 4 bases, with 10 bases sitting between them. The CDR3 is 14 residues long. This chain's CDR3 is CASSFGGPGNTIYF. Here the CDR3 DNA reads TGTGCCAGCAGCTTTGGGGGACCGGGAAACACCATATATTTT.

The genes are TRBV19 and TRBJ1-1; D unclear. This CDR3 contains 16 residues. CDR1 is LNHDA and CDR2 is SQIVND in the germline V gene (reference sequence). Deletions cut 2 bases from V and 5 bases from J, with 18 bases between. CDR3 nucleotide sequence: TGTGCCAGTAGTATATCCCCACGGGCCAGGAGGACTGAAGCTTTCTTT. Translating gives CASSISPRARRTEAFF.

V and J are TRBV18 and TRBJ1-3; D is uncertain. Looked up from germline, CDR1 is KGHSH and CDR2 is LQKENI. The CDR3 is made up of 16 amino acids. The V end lost 6 bases, the J end lost 0 bases, and 15 bases lay between the germline ends. The CDR3 DNA sequence: TGTGCCAGCTCGCCCTTGGACGTATACTCTGGAAACACCATATATTTT. Translation gives CASSPLDVYSGNTIYF.

The rearrangement links TRBV28 to TRBJ1-1, with a possible D match to TRBD1 (6 bases). V was pared by 8 bases and J by 2 bases, with 12 bases between. Germline V gene data show CDR1 as MDHEN and CDR2 as SYDVKM. The CDR3 contains 13 residues. The DNA of the CDR3 is TGTGCCAGCGGTGGACAGAGAAACACTGAAGCTTTCTTT. This translates into CASGGQRNTEAFF.

Comment on this clone: No conserved phenylalanine or tryptophan ends this CDR3, so it is likely a read error. The DNA is omitted, as the CDR3 cannot be located on it reliably, and the CDR3 follows TCRdb's listing. The V gene is TRBV7-2, the J gene TRBJ2-7; TRBD1 is the table's D call and was not checked against the DNA. The CDR3 has 13 amino acids, counting both end residues. CDR1 is SGHTA and CDR2 is FQGNSA in the germline V gene. The chain's CDR3 is CASSSIVGQGVLI.

Concerning this clone: A much bigger clone sits one base away, suggesting this may be a read error. The same CDR3 is also encoded by other DNA sequences in this sample. The V and J genes are TRBV7-9 and TRBJ2-5; no reliable D call. The length of the CDR3 is 12 residues. Germline V gene sequence: CDR1 SEHNR, CDR2 FQNEAQ (reference sequence). V was shortened by 3 bases and J by 1 base, with 3 bases between the two germline ends. CDR3 nucleotides: TGTGCCAGCAGCTTGGGCCAAGAGACCCAGTACTTC. Encoded protein: CASSLGQETQYF.

As concerns this clone: The sample holds other DNA sequences that translate to the same CDR3. For the CDR3, the DNA is TGTGCCAGCTCACCAAGCCTGGCAGATACGCAGTATTTT. Translating gives CASSPSLADTQYF. V and J are TRBV18 and TRBJ2-3; D is uncertain. V was trimmed by 2 bases and J by 4 bases, leaving 7 bases between them. The CDR3 consists of 13 residues. Germline V gives CDR1 KGHSH, CDR2 LQKENI.

V and J are TRBV7-2 and TRBJ2-2; 8 positions agree with TRBD2. Germline V gives CDR1 SGHTA, CDR2 FQGNSA. This CDR3 has 16 amino acids. The trim removed 1 base at V and 5 bases at J, leaving 6 bases unmatched. The CDR3, as DNA: TGTGCCAGCAGCTTAGACGGGACTAGAGGTACCGGGGAGCTGTTTTTT. It is translated as CASSLDGTRGTGELFF.

V and J are TRBV28 and TRBJ2-2; TRBD1 matches at 9 bases. This CDR3 spans 16 amino acids. CDR1 is MDHEN, CDR2 SYDVKM, per germline. The trim removed 4 bases at V and 5 bases at J, leaving 8 bases unmatched. The CDR3 nucleotides read TGTGCCAGCAGTTCGAAGGGACAGGGACGGACCGGGGAGCTGTTTTTT. It codes for CASSSKGQGRTGELFF.

The chain combines TRBV28 with TRBJ2-7; 7 positions match TRBD1. The CDR3 runs to 14 residues. With 4 bases clipped from V and 9 bases from J, the junction kept 12 bases outside the gene matches. In germline, CDR1 is MDHEN, CDR2 SYDVKM. The CDR3 DNA follows: TGTGCCAGCAGTTCAGGGACAGCCCGAAGCGCGCAGTACTTC. Translating gives CASSSGTARSAQYF.

The chain uses TRBV6-1 and TRBJ2-1; 11 bases map to TRBD2. The CDR3 loop spans 12 amino acids. The germline gives CDR1 MNHNS, CDR2 SASEGT. The ends lost 4 bases at V and 10 bases at J; junction bases unmatched: 0. For the CDR3, the DNA is TGTGCCAGCAGTGGACTAGCGGGGGAGCAGTTCTTC. Protein: CASSGLAGEQFF.

This chain connects TRBV5-4 to TRBJ2-1, with 8 nucleotides matching TRBD2. With 5 bases clipped from V and 7 bases from J, the junction kept 11 bases outside the gene matches. Germline V gene sequence: CDR1 SGHNT, CDR2 YYREEE (reference sequence). The CDR3 loop spans 15 amino acids. Written as DNA, the CDR3 is TGTGCCAGCAGTCCGGCGGGACTAGGACGGAATGAGCAGTTCTTC. The encoded protein is CASSPAGLGRNEQFF.

The chain carries TRBV29-1 and TRBJ2-1; no definite D call. Germline CDR1 reads SQVTM; CDR2 reads ANQGSEA. Trimming stripped 5 bases from V and 2 bases from J, with 13 bases between. The CDR3 loop spans 14 amino acids. CDR3 sequence: CSVNKQRTYNEQFF. In DNA form, the CDR3 reads TGCAGCGTTAACAAGCAGAGAACCTACAATGAGCAGTTCTTC.

V usage is TRBV18 and J usage is TRBJ2-5; 8 bases are a match to TRBD1. This CDR3 is built from 13 residues. Germline CDR1 KGHSH, CDR2 LQKENI. Trimming took 0 bases from V and 13 from J; bases not matched to a gene: 7. The CDR3 DNA reads TGTGCCAGCTCACCACCGGGCAGGGGGCCCCCGTACTTC. This translates into CASSPPGRGPPYF.

V gene TRBV5-1 combines with J gene TRBJ2-3; D is possibly TRBD2 (5 bases). The V end lost 0 bases, the J end lost 0 bases, and 11 bases lay between the germline ends. The CDR3 spans 16 residues. CDR1 and CDR2 (germline): SGHRS, YFSETQ. The CDR3 reads CASSLGRSTSTDTQYF. The CDR3 bases are TGCGCCAGCAGCTTGGGGAGGAGCACTAGCACAGATACGCAGTATTTT. Full variable domain (remainder filled in from reference TRBV5-1 and TRBJ2-3): KAGVTQTPRYLIKTRGQQVTLSCSPISGHRSVSWYQQTPGQGLQFLFEYFSETQRNKGNFPGRFSGRQFSNSRSEMNVSTLELGDSALYLCASSLGRSTSTDTQYFGPGTRLTVL.

This sequence joins TRBV6-6 and TRBJ1-4; TRBD1 matches 9 bases. The CDR3 loop spans 15 amino acids. Trimming at V came to 5 bases and at J to 7 bases, leaving 8 bases not matched to a gene. Germline V lookup: CDR1 MNHNY, CDR2 SVGAGI (reference sequence). The CDR3 reads CASSGPGQGSEKLFF. CDR3 sequence (DNA): TGTGCCAGCAGTGGACCGGGACAGGGTTCTGAAAAACTGTTTTTT.

This chain links TRBV30 with TRBJ2-5, with 11 bases aligning to TRBD2. TRBJ2-7 matches the DNA end more closely, so the J call is doubtful. Germline V gives CDR1 GTSNPN, CDR2 SVGIG (reference sequence). The CDR3 covers 16 residues. CDR3 nucleotides: TGTGCCTGGAGTGTTCACGGGACTAGCGGATCCTACGAGCAGTACTTC. Translation gives CAWSVHGTSGSYEQYF.

J is TRBJ1-1 and V is TRBV28, with D possibly matching TRBD1 (5 bases). V lost 2 bases, J lost 6 bases, and 22 bases lay in between. The CDR3 consists of 17 residues. Germline-derived CDR1 and CDR2 are MDHEN and SYDVKM. DNA for the CDR3: TGTGCCAGCAGTTTACTCGAACCGGCTCGTCGGGGGGCTGAAGCTTTCTTT. Residues: CASSLLEPARRGAEAFF. Drawing the rest from reference TRBV28 and TRBJ1-1, the complete variable domain is DVKVTQSSRYLVKRTGEKVFLECVQDMDHENMFWYRQDPGLGLRLIYFSYDVKMKEKGDIPEGYSVSREKKERFSLILESASTNQTSMYLCASSLLEPARRGAEAFFGQGTRLTVV.

DNA of the CDR3: TGTGCCAGCAGCTCCGGACAGGGCCACTATGGCTACACCTTC. Translated, it gives CASSSGQGHYGYTF. The chain links TRBV7-9 to TRBJ1-2, with 8 bases that match TRBD1. This CDR3 has 14 residues. Germline CDR1 is SEHNR and CDR2 is FQNEAQ (reference sequence). The V gene end was trimmed by 4 bases and the J gene end by 3 bases; junction bases not matched to a gene: 4.